This T cell receptor (beta chain) emerged from a study of identical twins. The sample holds many counts of this clonotype. Healthy Caucasians were all of the donors. Each cDNA held unique molecular identifiers, and template switching gave it a universal primer site. TCRdb re-derived calls from the 5' RACE reads in MiXCR, one entry per CDR3 protein. In the table there are roughly 630,000 distinct CDR3 sequences, about 7.6% of which are singletons. These data also featured in a second study, about yellow fever vaccine responses in identical twins. In that study: Reported findings indicate that twins' vaccine T cell responses seemed partially convergent, partially personalized.

The source of this sequence is a woman under 30 in good health. Sequences were obtained from PBMCs.

In DNA, the CDR3 is TGCGCCAGCAGCCAAGATAATCCAGGGGTGAACACTGAAGCTTTCTTT. Translating gives CASSQDNPGVNTEAFF. This chain joins TRBV4-1 and TRBJ1-1; perhaps TRBD1 as D (6 bases). Trimming cost V 0 bases and J 0 bases, with 11 bases left between them. The CDR3 contains 16 residues. Germline values: CDR1 MGHRA, CDR2 YSYEKL.